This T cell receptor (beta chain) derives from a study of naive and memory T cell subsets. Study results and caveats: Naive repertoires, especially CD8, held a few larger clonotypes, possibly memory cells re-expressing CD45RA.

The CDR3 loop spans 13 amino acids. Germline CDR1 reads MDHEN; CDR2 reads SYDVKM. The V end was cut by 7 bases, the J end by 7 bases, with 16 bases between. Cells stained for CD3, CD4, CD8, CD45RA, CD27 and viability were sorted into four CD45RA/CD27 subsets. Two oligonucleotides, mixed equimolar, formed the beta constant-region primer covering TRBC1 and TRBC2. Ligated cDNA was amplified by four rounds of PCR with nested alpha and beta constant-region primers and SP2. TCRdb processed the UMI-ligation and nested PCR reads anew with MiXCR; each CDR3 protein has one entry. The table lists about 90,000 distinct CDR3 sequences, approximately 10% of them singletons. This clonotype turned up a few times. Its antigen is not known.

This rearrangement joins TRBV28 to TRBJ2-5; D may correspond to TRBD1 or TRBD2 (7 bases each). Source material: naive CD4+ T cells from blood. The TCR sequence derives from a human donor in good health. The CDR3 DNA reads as TGTGCCAGCACCCAGGGGGGGGCCTCGACCCAGTACTTC. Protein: CASTQGGASTQYF.